This T cell receptor beta chain comes out of a study of T cells in Graves' hyperthyroidism and ophthalmopathy. Regarding the study as a whole: Within blood appeared most thyroid clonotypes that had expanded above 0.001.

CDR1 and CDR2 from the germline V gene are SNHLY and FYNNEI. Trimming took 5 bases from V and 1 from J; bases not matched to a gene: 17. The CDR3 has 19 amino acids. Uncontrolled infection, other autoimmune disease, pregnancy or lactation barred patients from enrollment. Amplification yielded TCR beta CDR3 regions, with RNA transcripts as the source. The HTBI primer set drove a first-round RT-PCR of the TCR CDR3. TCRdb reanalysed the multiplex PCR reads using MiXCR and keeps one entry per CDR3 protein. In the table there are around 600,000 distinct CDR3 sequences, about 15% of which are singletons. Turning to this clonotype: No antigen is known for it.

The receptor's source is a woman between 50 and 59 years old with Graves' ophthalmopathy. The chain joins TRBV2 to TRBJ1-5, with 7 bases that match TRBD1. Sequenced sample: blood. The CDR3 DNA sequence: TGTGCCAGCAGTACCATAGTGGAGAAGACAGGGTCCAGCAATCAGCCCCAGCATTTT. Translated, it gives CASSTIVEKTGSSNQPQHF.